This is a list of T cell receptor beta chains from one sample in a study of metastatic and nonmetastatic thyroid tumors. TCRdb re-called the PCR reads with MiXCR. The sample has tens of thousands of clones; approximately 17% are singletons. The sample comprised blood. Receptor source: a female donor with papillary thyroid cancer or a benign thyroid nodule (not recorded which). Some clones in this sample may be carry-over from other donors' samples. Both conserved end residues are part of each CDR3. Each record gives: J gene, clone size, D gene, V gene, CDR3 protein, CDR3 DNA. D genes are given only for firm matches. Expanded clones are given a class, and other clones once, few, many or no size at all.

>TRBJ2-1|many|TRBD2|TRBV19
CASSLSSGGDEQFF
TGTGCCAGTAGTCTGTCTAGCGGGGGCGATGAGCAGTTCTTC
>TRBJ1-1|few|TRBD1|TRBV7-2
CASRGQANTEDFF
TGTGCCAGCAGAGGACAGGCGAACACTGAAGATTTCTTT
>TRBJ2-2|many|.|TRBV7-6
CASSPDRKNTGELFF
TGTGCCAGCAGCCCGGACAGAAAGAACACCGGGGAGCTGTTTTTT
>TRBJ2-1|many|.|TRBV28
CASSPQGLASNEQFF
TGTGCCAGCAGTCCCCAGGGCCTAGCGAGTAATGAGCAGTTCTTC
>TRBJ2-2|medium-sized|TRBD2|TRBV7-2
CASSVSGRAEDGELFF
TGTGCCAGCAGCGTAAGCGGGAGGGCCGAGGACGGGGAGCTGTTTTTT
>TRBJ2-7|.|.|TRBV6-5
CASSSEPGTRPGQYF
TGTGCCAGCAGTTCCGAGCCCGGGACTCGACCCGGGCAGTACTTC
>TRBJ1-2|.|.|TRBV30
CAWSDRLF
TGTGCCTGGAGTGACAGGCTTTTC
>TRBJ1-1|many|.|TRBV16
CASSQSRGSGLAFF
TGTGCCAGCAGCCAATCCAGGGGAAGCGGTTTGGCTTTCTTT
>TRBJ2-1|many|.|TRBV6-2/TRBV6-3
CASSPNLGIEQFF
TGTGCCAGCAGCCCGAATCTCGGGATTGAGCAGTTCTTC
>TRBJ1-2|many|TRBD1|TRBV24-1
CATGQGRDGYTF
TGTGCCACGGGACAGGGCCGGGATGGCTACACCTTC
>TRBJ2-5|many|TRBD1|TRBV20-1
CSARTGGWGETQYF
TGCAGTGCTAGGACAGGGGGCTGGGGAGAGACCCAGTACTTC
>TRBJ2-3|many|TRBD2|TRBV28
CASITGSAGSTDTQYF
TGTGCCAGCATTACCGGGTCAGCGGGGAGCACAGATACGCAGTATTTT
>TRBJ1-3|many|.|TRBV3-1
CASSQNRLNSGNTIYF
TGTGCCAGCAGCCAGAACAGATTAAACTCTGGAAACACCATATATTTT
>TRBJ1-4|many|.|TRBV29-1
CSVGQSPEKLFF
TGCAGCGTCGGACAGTCCCCTGAAAAACTGTTTTTT
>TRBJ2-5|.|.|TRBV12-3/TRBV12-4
CASSRTAYQETQYF
TGTGCCAGCAGCAGGACAGCCTACCAAGAGACCCAGTACTTC
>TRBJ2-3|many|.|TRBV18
CASSPITQGLTDTQYF
TGTGCCAGCTCACCAATCACTCAGGGTTTAACAGATACGCAGTATTTT
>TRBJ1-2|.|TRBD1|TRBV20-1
CSAGTAYGYTF
TGCAGTGCCGGGACAGCCTATGGCTACACCTTC
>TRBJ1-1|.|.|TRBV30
CAWFDMGQTESFF
TGTGCCTGGTTCGACATGGGGCAGACTGAATCTTTCTTT
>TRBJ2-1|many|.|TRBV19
CASSISSDSYNEQFF
TGTGCCAGTAGTATTTCTAGCGACTCCTACAATGAGCAGTTCTTC
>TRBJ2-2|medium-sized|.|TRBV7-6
CASSLESVAGELFF
TGTGCCAGCAGCTTAGAATCGGTTGCCGGGGAGCTGTTTTTT
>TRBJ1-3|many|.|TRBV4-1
CASSQLPTPNTIYF
TGCGCCAGCAGCCAACTACCCACCCCAAACACCATATATTTT
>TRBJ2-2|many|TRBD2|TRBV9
CASSVGGGSAGELFF
TGTGCCAGCAGCGTAGGTGGCGGGAGTGCCGGGGAGCTGTTTTTT
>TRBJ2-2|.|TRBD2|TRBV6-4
CASSDSAGAGELFF
TGTGCCAGCAGTGACTCAGCGGGAGCCGGGGAGCTGTTTTTT
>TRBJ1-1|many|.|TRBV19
CASSTGYTEAFF
TGTGCCAGTAGTACAGGGTACACTGAAGCTTTCTTT
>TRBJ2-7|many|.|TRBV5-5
CASSFIQASYEQYF
TGTGCCAGCAGCTTTATACAGGCCAGCTACGAGCAGTACTTC
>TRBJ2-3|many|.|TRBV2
CASRETETDTQYF
TGTGCCAGCAGGGAGACGGAGACAGATACGCAGTATTTT
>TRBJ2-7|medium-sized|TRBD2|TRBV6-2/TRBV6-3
CASSYSTRTSGRYEQYF
TGTGCCAGCAGTTACTCGACCCGGACTAGCGGGAGATACGAGCAGTACTTC
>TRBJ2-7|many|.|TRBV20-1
CSARGQFSYEQYF
TGCAGTGCTAGAGGACAGTTTTCCTACGAGCAGTACTTC
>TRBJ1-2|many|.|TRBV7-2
CATTAGLPDGYTF
TGTGCCACGACAGCGGGACTTCCCGATGGCTACACCTTC
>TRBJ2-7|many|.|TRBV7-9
CASSLGVPGREQYF
TGTGCCAGCAGCCTAGGGGTCCCGGGACGCGAGCAGTACTTC
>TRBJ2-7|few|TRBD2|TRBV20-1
CSASPTGGTSGTYEQYF
TGCAGTGCTAGCCCCACAGGAGGGACTAGCGGAACCTACGAGCAGTACTTC
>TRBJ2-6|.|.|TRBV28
CASSVYRDGANVLTF
TGTGCCAGCAGTGTCTACAGGGACGGGGCCAACGTCCTGACTTTC
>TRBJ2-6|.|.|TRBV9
CASSEALAANVLTF
TGTGCCAGCAGCGAAGCCCTAGCGGCCAACGTCCTGACTTTC
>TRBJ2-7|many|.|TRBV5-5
CASNLAIEQYF
TGTGCCAGCAACTTAGCGATCGAGCAGTACTTC
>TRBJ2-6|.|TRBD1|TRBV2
CASRPGQCYSGANVLTF
TGTGCCAGCAGGCCGGGACAGTGTTACTCTGGGGCCAACGTCCTTACTTTC
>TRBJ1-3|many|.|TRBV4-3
CASSQDGVAGNTIYF
TGCGCCAGCAGCCAAGACGGGGTAGCTGGAAACACCATATATTTT
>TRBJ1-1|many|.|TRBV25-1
CASSELGGKGAMNTEAFF
TGTGCCAGCAGTGAATTAGGTGGAAAGGGAGCTATGAACACTGAAGCTTTCTTT
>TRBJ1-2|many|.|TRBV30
CAGGRGNYGYTF
TGTGCCGGAGGGAGGGGAAACTATGGCTACACCTTC
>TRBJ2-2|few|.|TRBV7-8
CASSLGRGGSTGELFF
TGTGCCAGCAGCTTGGGACGGGGCGGCAGCACCGGGGAGCTGTTTTTT
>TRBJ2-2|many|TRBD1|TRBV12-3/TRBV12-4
CASSLGQGGNTGELFF
TGTGCCAGCAGTTTGGGACAGGGAGGCAACACCGGGGAGCTGTTTTTT
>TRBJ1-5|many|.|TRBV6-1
CASSKQGGEPQHF
TGTGCCAGCAGTAAACAGGGAGGGGAGCCCCAGCATTTT
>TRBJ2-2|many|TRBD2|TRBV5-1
CASLGLAGGTAGELFF
TGCGCCAGCCTGGGACTAGCGGGAGGGACGGCCGGGGAGCTGTTTTTT
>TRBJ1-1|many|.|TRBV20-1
CSARDQGREFGRYTEAFF
TGCAGTGCTAGAGATCAAGGGAGGGAATTCGGTCGTTACACTGAAGCTTTCTTT
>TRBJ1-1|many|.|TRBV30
CAWSRGVGSTEAFF
TGTGCCTGGAGTAGAGGCGTGGGGAGCACTGAAGCTTTCTTT
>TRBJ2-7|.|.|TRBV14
CASSQVWGSYEQYF
TGTGCCAGCAGCCAAGTGTGGGGCTCCTACGAGCAGTACTTC
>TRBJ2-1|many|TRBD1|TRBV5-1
CASSKAGTGVVYNEQFF
TGCGCCAGCAGCAAGGCGGGGACAGGGGTTGTCTACAATGAGCAGTTCTTC
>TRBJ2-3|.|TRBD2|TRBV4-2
CASSQDLLAGFRGETQYF
TGTGCCAGCAGCCAAGATTTACTAGCGGGATTCAGGGGGGAGACCCAGTATTTT
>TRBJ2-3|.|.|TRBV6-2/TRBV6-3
CASSATDTDTQYF
TGTGCCAGCTCTGCGACAGATACAGATACGCAGTATTTT
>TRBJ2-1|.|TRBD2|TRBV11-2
CASSLWWAGGQQFF
TGTGCCAGCAGCTTATGGTGGGCGGGAGGGCAACAGTTCTTC
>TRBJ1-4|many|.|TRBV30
CAWRGANEKLFF
TGTGCCTGGCGAGGGGCTAATGAAAAACTGTTTTTT
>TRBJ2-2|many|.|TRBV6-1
CASSHPGSGELFF
TGTGCCAGCAGCCACCCGGGGTCCGGGGAGCTGTTTTTT